This entry is about one TCR beta chain. Single viable CD3+CD4+CD8-CD45RO+ cells were sorted as the memory CD4+ T cells. This sample was included in a study of memory CD4+ T cells and cytomegalovirus serostatus. Assay: immunoSEQ multiplex PCR; the TCRdb copy retains only in-frame clones and omits some. Among over 45,000 clones listed, around 80% were seen once. V was shortened by 1 base and J by 7 bases, with 11 bases between the two germline ends. The CDR3 has 13 residues. Germline CDR1 LNHDA, CDR2 SQIVND (reference sequence). This receptor was obtained from an adult in good health and CMV-seronegative. The material sequenced was memory CD4+ T cells from blood. V and J are TRBV19 and TRBJ2-7; unclear D gene. The CDR3 protein is CASSIAGLREQYF. In DNA form, the CDR3 reads TGTGCCAGTAGTATAGCAGGATTGCGGGAGCAGTACTTC.